The 19 T cell receptor beta chains presented below share a single source sample, sequenced in a study of CD8+ T cells in alopecia areata. RNA was extracted and reverse transcribed into cDNA as the sequencing template. Generated by immunoSEQ multiplex PCR, the TCRdb table keeps only in-frame clones and is missing some. The sample yields about 97,000 clones, roughly two fifths seen once. The sample comprised CD4+ T cells sorted from blood. Source of these receptors: a human donor with alopecia areata.

This sequence joins TRBV29-1 and TRBJ1-1, with no clear D. The V gene lost 5 bases and the J gene lost 0 bases, with 7 bases spanning the gap. The CDR3 totals 12 residues. Germline CDR1 is SQVTM and CDR2 is ANQGSEA. CDR3 in amino acids: CSVTTLNTEAFF. CDR3 bases: TGCAGCGTTACGACATTGAACACTGAAGCTTTCTTT.

The chain combines TRBV29-1 with TRBJ1-1; 10 positions agree with TRBD1. The CDR3 length is 14 residues. The V and J ends lost 7 bases and 3 bases, in that order; junction bases with no gene match: 8. Germline V gene lookup returns CDR1 SQVTM and CDR2 ANQGSEA. The DNA for the CDR3 is TGCAGCGCCATGACAGGGGGCGCGGACACTGAAGCTTTCTTT. This sequence encodes CSAMTGGADTEAFF.

This clone has only a few counts. This likely stems from a read error, as it lies one base from a far larger clone. V usage is TRBV7-9 and J usage is TRBJ2-1; 10 bases are shared with TRBD2. The ends lost 3 bases at V and 8 bases at J; junction bases unmatched: 13. The CDR3 extends over 17 amino acids. Germline V gene data show CDR1 as SEHNR and CDR2 as FQNEAQ (reference sequence). Here the CDR3 reads CASSLVLAGGSSHEQFF. The CDR3, as DNA: TGTGCCAGCAGCTTGGTGTTAGCGGGAGGATCATCCCATGAGCAGTTCTTC.

The chain has TRBV7-2 and TRBJ2-7; no definite D call. This CDR3 has 14 residues. CDR1 is SGHTA and CDR2 is FQGNSA in the germline V gene. The V end was cut by 5 bases, the J end by 2 bases, with 13 bases between. The chain's CDR3 is CASSPVGMAYEQYF. In DNA form, the CDR3 reads TGTGCCAGCAGCCCGGTGGGTATGGCCTACGAGCAGTACTTC.

This clone came up a few times. The J gene is TRBJ1-3, the V gene TRBV29-1; unclear D gene. Trimming shortened V by 7 bases and J by 4 bases, and 8 bases separated the two germline ends. The CDR3 sequence is 11 residues long. Per germline, CDR1 SQVTM and CDR2 ANQGSEA. The CDR3 sequence: CSGLVGNTIYF. CDR3 in DNA: TGCAGCGGCCTAGTCGGAAACACCATATATTTT.

This clone was seen more than once but under ten times. V usage is TRBV4-3 and J usage is TRBJ2-5, with 8 bases that match TRBD1. Per the germline V gene, CDR1 is LGHNA and CDR2 is YSLEER. The CDR3 has 16 amino acids. V lost 3 bases to trimming and J lost 5 bases; unmatched junction nucleotides: 11. For the CDR3, the DNA is TGCGCCAGCAGCCAGCAGAAAACAGGGGGAGTCGAGACCCAGTACTTC. Translation gives CASSQQKTGGVETQYF.

This clone was detected a few times. This chain uses TRBV7-9 with TRBJ2-1; D is uncertain. The CDR3 covers 12 residues. The V gene lost 3 bases and the J gene lost 7 bases, with 7 bases spanning the gap. The V gene's germline CDR1 is SEHNR and CDR2 FQNEAQ (reference sequence). The CDR3 spells CASSFYPNEQFF. In nucleotides, the CDR3 is TGTGCCAGCAGCTTTTATCCAAATGAGCAGTTCTTC. The full variable domain, with the rest looked up from reference TRBV7-9 and TRBJ2-1, is DTGVSQNPRHKITKRGQNVTFRCDPISEHNRLYWYRQTLGQGPEFLTYFQNEAQLEKSRLLSDRFSAERPKGSFSTLEIQRTEQGDSAMYLCASSFYPNEQFFGPGTRLTVL.

There are a few counts of this clone. V usage is TRBV7-2 and J usage is TRBJ2-3; D gene ambiguous. V was clipped by 5 bases and J by 0 bases, with 6 bases between them. Per the germline V gene, CDR1 is SGHTA and CDR2 is FQGNSA. The CDR3 sequence is 13 residues long. Here the CDR3 reads CASSPHSTDTQYF. CDR3 DNA sequence: TGTGCCAGCAGCCCACATAGCACAGATACGCAGTATTTT.

The V and J genes are TRBV7-9 and TRBJ2-5; D might be TRBD2 (6 bases). The J call may be mistaken, given a closer DNA end match to TRBJ2-7. The CDR3 has 16 amino acids. CDR1 and CDR2 (germline): SEHNR, FQNEAQ (reference sequence). The CDR3, as DNA: TGTGCCAGCAGCTATACCGGGGGACCAAACTCCTACGAGCAGTACTTC. Residues: CASSYTGGPNSYEQYF.

The count of this clone is one. The chain recombines TRBV7-2 with TRBJ2-5; the match to TRBD2 covers 7 bases. Germline lookup yields CDR1 SGHTA and CDR2 FQGNSA. J gave up 5 bases and V 3 bases, and 12 bases lay outside the gene matches. CDR3 size: 16 residues. The CDR3 is CASSFGGAGKRETQYF. Written as DNA, the CDR3 is TGTGCCAGCAGCTTCGGTGGAGCGGGGAAGCGGGAGACCCAGTACTTC.

The chain links TRBV6-5 to TRBJ2-7; 13 nucleotides match TRBD2. Per germline, CDR1 MNHEY and CDR2 SVGAGI. This CDR3 region has 14 residues. Losses at the gene ends were 6 bases for V and 3 bases for J; bases not matched to a gene: 2. CDR3 sequence reads: CASSRTSGSYEQYF. The CDR3 region has the DNA TGTGCCAGCAGCCGGACTAGCGGGAGCTACGAGCAGTACTTC.

V usage is TRBV7-2 and J usage is TRBJ1-1; D remains unclear. The CDR3 has 13 amino acids. The germline CDR1 and CDR2 sequences are SGHTA and FQGNSA. The V end was cut by 4 bases, the J end by 6 bases, with 12 bases between. The chain's CDR3 is CASSSYTYPEAFF. The CDR3, as DNA: TGTGCCAGCAGCTCGTACACGTATCCTGAAGCTTTCTTT. Filled out from reference TRBV7-2 and TRBJ1-1, the complete variable domain reads GAGVSQSPSNKVTEKGKDVELRCDPISGHTALYWYRQSLGQGLEFLIYFQGNSAPDKSGLPSDRFSAERTGGSVSTLTIQRTQQEDSAVYLCASSSYTYPEAFFGQGTRLTVV.

This chain links TRBV28 with TRBJ2-5; 7 positions match TRBD2. V was clipped by 1 base and J by 5 bases; unmatched bases: 7. CDR3 length: 15 residues. CDR1 MDHEN and CDR2 SYDVKM come from the germline V gene. The CDR3, as DNA: TGTGCCAGCAGTTTATTGGCGGGGGTTACTGAGACCCAGTACTTC. Protein: CASSLLAGVTETQYF.

The table lists this clone with a few counts. The gene calls are TRBV7-2 and TRBJ2-7; the match to TRBD2 covers 12 bases. CDR1 and CDR2 (germline): SGHTA, FQGNSA. The CDR3 extends over 16 amino acids. With 0 bases clipped from V and 3 bases from J, the junction kept 3 bases outside the gene matches. The CDR3 loop reads CASSLASSGRVYEQYF. For the CDR3, the DNA is TGTGCCAGCAGCTTAGCATCTAGCGGGAGGGTCTACGAGCAGTACTTC.

This clone turned up a few times. This chain links TRBV21-1 with TRBJ2-5; the table's TRBD1 call for D was not verified on the DNA. TRBV21-1 is shown as a pseudogene. This CDR3 region has 14 residues. The CDR3 loop is CASSNVALQETQYF. CDR3 nucleotides: TGTGCCAGCAGCAATGTGGCTCTTCAAGAGACCCAGTACTTC.

This clone turned up a few times. This sequence joins TRBV19 and TRBJ2-3, with 8 bases that match TRBD1. V was pared by 4 bases and J by 1 base, with 7 bases of the junction left unmatched. Per the germline V gene, CDR1 is LNHDA and CDR2 is SQIVND (reference sequence). This CDR3 is built from 16 residues. CDR3 region: CASSTGQGDGTDTQYF. CDR3 nucleotide sequence: TGTGCCAGTAGTACCGGACAGGGCGATGGCACAGATACGCAGTATTTT.

The V call is TRBV7-8, the J call TRBJ2-7; unclear D gene. The CDR3 is 13 residues long. From germline, CDR1 is SGHVS and CDR2 FQNEAQ. V was trimmed by 0 bases and J by 3 bases, leaving 6 bases between them. CDR3: CASSLAAHYEQYF. The CDR3 DNA reads TGTGCCAGCAGCTTAGCCGCCCACTACGAGCAGTACTTC. Variable domain in full (rest from reference TRBV7-8 and TRBJ2-7): GAGVSQSPRYKVAKRGQDVALRCDPISGHVSLFWYQQALGQGPEFLTYFQNEAQLDKSGLPSDRFFAERPEGSVSTLKIQRTQQEDSAVYLCASSLAAHYEQYFGPGTRLTVT.

The rearrangement uses TRBV4-1 and TRBJ2-2; 10 bases are a match to TRBD2. V lost 1 base and J lost 5; bases outside the gene matches: 7. Germline CDR1 and CDR2: MGHRA and YSYEKL. The CDR3 loop spans 17 amino acids. CDR3 nucleotide sequence: TGCGCCAGCAGCCAAGCGTCTAGCGGGAGTGTTACCGGGGAGCTGTTTTTT. It yields the protein CASSQASSGSVTGELFF.

CDR3 sequence: CASSLARNEQFF. Here the CDR3 DNA reads TGTGCCAGCAGTCTAGCGAGGAATGAGCAGTTCTTC. This rearrangement joins TRBV7-2 to TRBJ2-1; D is possibly TRBD2 (6 bases). Germline CDR1 SGHTA, CDR2 FQGNSA. V dropped 6 bases and J dropped 7 bases, with 10 bases sitting between them. The CDR3 is made up of 12 amino acids. Using reference TRBV7-2 and TRBJ2-1 for the parts outside the CDR3, the full variable domain is GAGVSQSPSNKVTEKGKDVELRCDPISGHTALYWYRQSLGQGLEFLIYFQGNSAPDKSGLPSDRFSAERTGGSVSTLTIQRTQQEDSAVYLCASSLARNEQFFGPGTRLTVL.